Listed below are T cell receptor beta chains from one sample, sequenced in a study of breast tumors, draining lymph nodes, adjacent tissues. TCRdb recomputed calls from the multiplex PCR reads with MiXCR, one row per CDR3 protein. The top ten clones hold roughly 13% of a sample with fewer than 20,000 distinct CDR3 sequences, over 40% of them seen once. Sequencing was done on a sample of tumor-adjacent breast tissue. The receptors here all came from a female donor with breast cancer. Some clones in this sample may be carry-over from other donors' samples. The CDR3 runs from the conserved cysteine through the conserved F or W. A D gene is named only where the DNA matches it firmly. Only some rows state a clone size, as once, few, many or a class for expanded clones.

j_call: TRBJ1-2
v_call: TRBV20-1
d_call: TRBD1
clone_size: -
cdr3_aa: CSAPSPGTGKLGYGYTF
cdr3_nt: TGCAGTGCTCCGAGTCCCGGGACAGGGAAACTAGGCTATGGCTACACCTTC

j_call: TRBJ1-5
v_call: TRBV20-1
d_call: -
clone_size: few
cdr3_aa: CSASRLQGQPQHF
cdr3_nt: TGCAGTGCTAGTCGTCTGCAGGGTCAGCCCCAGCATTTT

j_call: TRBJ1-5
v_call: TRBV19
d_call: -
clone_size: -
cdr3_aa: CASSRKSSGNQPQHF
cdr3_nt: TGTGCCAGTAGCCGGAAGTCCAGTGGCAATCAGCCCCAGCATTTT

j_call: TRBJ1-5
v_call: TRBV18
d_call: -
clone_size: many
cdr3_aa: CASSPLSNQPQHF
cdr3_nt: TGTGCCAGCTCACCACTGAGCAATCAGCCCCAGCATTTT

j_call: TRBJ1-2
v_call: TRBV13
d_call: TRBD1
clone_size: -
cdr3_aa: CASNGSTGVWGYTF
cdr3_nt: TGTGCCAGCAACGGATCGACAGGGGTCTGGGGCTACACCTTC

j_call: TRBJ1-2
v_call: TRBV10-2
d_call: -
clone_size: medium-sized
cdr3_aa: CASSVGRRGGPNYGYTF
cdr3_nt: TGCGCCAGCAGTGTGGGCCGGCGGGGAGGTCCCAACTATGGCTACACCTTC

j_call: TRBJ1-2
v_call: TRBV5-8
d_call: -
clone_size: -
cdr3_aa: CASTNLAGTGSFYGYTF
cdr3_nt: TGTGCCAGCACCAATCTAGCGGGAACAGGGTCGTTTTATGGCTACACCTTC

j_call: TRBJ2-7
v_call: TRBV7-9
d_call: TRBD1
clone_size: -
cdr3_aa: CASSLESGQGNEQYF
cdr3_nt: TGTGCCAGCAGCTTAGAGTCGGGACAGGGGAACGAGCAGTACTTC

j_call: TRBJ1-5
v_call: TRBV4-1
d_call: -
clone_size: -
cdr3_aa: CASSLGQDQPQHF
cdr3_nt: TGCGCCAGCAGCTTAGGACAAGATCAGCCCCAGCATTTT

j_call: TRBJ2-2
v_call: TRBV7-9
d_call: -
clone_size: medium-sized
cdr3_aa: CASSSTWTGELFF
cdr3_nt: TGTGCCAGCAGTTCAACATGGACCGGGGAGCTGTTTTTT

j_call: TRBJ2-2
v_call: TRBV4-2
d_call: TRBD2
clone_size: many
cdr3_aa: CASSQAGTSGSTGELFF
cdr3_nt: TGTGCCAGCAGCCAAGCCGGGACTAGCGGATCTACCGGGGAGCTGTTTTTT

j_call: TRBJ1-5
v_call: TRBV7-6
d_call: -
clone_size: -
cdr3_aa: CASSASPGLPRDEPQHF
cdr3_nt: TGTGCCAGCAGCGCCTCTCCGGGACTACCTAGAGATGAGCCCCAGCATTTT

j_call: TRBJ2-1
v_call: TRBV9
d_call: -
clone_size: -
cdr3_aa: CASSDGVVHTHEQFF
cdr3_nt: TGTGCCAGCAGCGATGGGGTGGTTCACACCCATGAGCAGTTCTTC

j_call: TRBJ2-5
v_call: TRBV6-2/TRBV6-3
d_call: TRBD2
clone_size: many
cdr3_aa: CASKGLAGEETQYF
cdr3_nt: TGTGCCAGCAAAGGACTAGCGGGTGAAGAGACCCAGTACTTC

j_call: TRBJ1-5
v_call: TRBV6-5
d_call: -
clone_size: -
cdr3_aa: CGSSYSTGPSNQPQHF
cdr3_nt: TGTGGCAGCAGTTACTCGACAGGACCTAGCAATCAGCCCCAGCATTTT

j_call: TRBJ2-7
v_call: TRBV4-1
d_call: TRBD1
clone_size: -
cdr3_aa: CASSYPGQGYEQYF
cdr3_nt: TGCGCCAGCAGCTATCCGGGACAGGGGTACGAGCAGTACTTC

j_call: TRBJ2-3
v_call: TRBV6-5
d_call: TRBD2
clone_size: many
cdr3_aa: CASSYRGLNTDTQYF
cdr3_nt: TGTGCCAGCAGTTACCGGGGACTAAACACAGATACGCAGTATTTT

j_call: TRBJ2-3
v_call: TRBV10-2
d_call: -
clone_size: many
cdr3_aa: CASSHIKDTQYF
cdr3_nt: TGCGCCAGCAGTCATATTAAAGATACGCAGTATTTT

j_call: TRBJ2-7
v_call: TRBV20-1
d_call: -
clone_size: -
cdr3_aa: CSARRGTGSYEQYF
cdr3_nt: TGCAGTGCTAGACGCGGGACGGGATCCTACGAGCAGTACTTC

j_call: TRBJ2-3
v_call: TRBV10-3
d_call: -
clone_size: -
cdr3_aa: CAISESGSTDTQYF
cdr3_nt: TGTGCCATCAGTGAGTCGGGGAGTACAGATACGCAGTATTTT

j_call: TRBJ2-7
v_call: TRBV7-2
d_call: TRBD2
clone_size: few
cdr3_aa: CASSSSGMSSYEQYF
cdr3_nt: TGTGCCAGCAGCTCTAGCGGGATGAGCTCCTACGAGCAGTACTTC

j_call: TRBJ2-7
v_call: TRBV19
d_call: -
clone_size: -
cdr3_aa: CASSIKGYGEQYF
cdr3_nt: TGTGCCAGTAGTATAAAAGGGTACGGCGAGCAGTACTTC

j_call: TRBJ2-5
v_call: TRBV4-1
d_call: -
clone_size: many
cdr3_aa: CASSQDRRGANQETQYF
cdr3_nt: TGCGCCAGCAGCCAAGATAGGAGAGGGGCTAACCAAGAGACCCAGTACTTC

j_call: TRBJ2-1
v_call: TRBV9
d_call: TRBD1
clone_size: few
cdr3_aa: CASSTGQSSYNEQFF
cdr3_nt: TGTGCCAGCAGCACGGGACAGAGCTCCTACAATGAGCAGTTCTTC

j_call: TRBJ1-2
v_call: TRBV12-3/TRBV12-4
d_call: -
clone_size: -
cdr3_aa: CASSIGINYGYTF
cdr3_nt: TGTGCCAGCAGTATAGGGATCAACTATGGCTACACCTTC

j_call: TRBJ2-1
v_call: TRBV4-1
d_call: TRBD2
clone_size: medium-sized
cdr3_aa: CASSPVLAGNEQFF
cdr3_nt: TGCGCCAGCAGCCCTGTATTAGCGGGGAATGAGCAGTTCTTC

j_call: TRBJ1-6
v_call: TRBV20-1
d_call: TRBD1
clone_size: once
cdr3_aa: CSARVQGAPSPLHF
cdr3_nt: TGCAGTGCTAGAGTTCAGGGGGCGCCTTCACCCCTCCACTTT

j_call: TRBJ1-2
v_call: TRBV5-6
d_call: TRBD1
clone_size: many
cdr3_aa: CASSYGTGNYGYTF
cdr3_nt: TGTGCCAGCAGCTACGGGACAGGGAACTATGGCTACACCTTC

j_call: TRBJ2-7
v_call: TRBV10-3
d_call: -
clone_size: medium-sized
cdr3_aa: CAISPDSSYEQYF
cdr3_nt: TGTGCCATCAGTCCCGACAGCTCCTACGAGCAGTACTTC

j_call: TRBJ2-1
v_call: TRBV12-3/TRBV12-4
d_call: TRBD1
clone_size: -
cdr3_aa: CASKMTGPHNEQFF
cdr3_nt: TGCGCCAGCAAGATGACAGGGCCCCACAATGAGCAGTTCTTC

j_call: TRBJ2-3
v_call: TRBV20-1
d_call: TRBD2
clone_size: medium-sized
cdr3_aa: CSARFFRTSAGVGADTQYF
cdr3_nt: TGCAGTGCTAGATTTTTTCGGACTAGCGCGGGAGTAGGGGCAGATACGCAGTATTTT

j_call: TRBJ1-6
v_call: TRBV4-1
d_call: TRBD1
clone_size: -
cdr3_aa: CASQGRGQSNSPLHF
cdr3_nt: TGCGCCAGCCAAGGACGGGGACAGAGCAATTCACCCCTCCACTTT

j_call: TRBJ2-3
v_call: TRBV5-1
d_call: TRBD2
clone_size: medium-sized
cdr3_aa: CASSPVAGRDTQYF
cdr3_nt: TGCGCCAGCAGCCCGGTAGCGGGAAGGGATACGCAGTATTTT

j_call: TRBJ1-2
v_call: TRBV7-2
d_call: -
clone_size: medium-sized
cdr3_aa: CASTSGGGNYGYTF
cdr3_nt: TGTGCCAGCACCTCGGGGGGAGGGAACTATGGCTACACCTTC

j_call: TRBJ1-1
v_call: TRBV6-2/TRBV6-3
d_call: TRBD1
clone_size: many
cdr3_aa: CASRRQGWNTEAFF
cdr3_nt: TGTGCCAGCAGGAGACAGGGTTGGAACACTGAAGCTTTCTTT

j_call: TRBJ1-2
v_call: TRBV27
d_call: -
clone_size: many
cdr3_aa: CASSFNGQSDGYTF
cdr3_nt: TGTGCCAGCAGTTTCAACGGGCAGAGTGATGGCTACACCTTC

j_call: TRBJ2-3
v_call: TRBV15
d_call: TRBD2
clone_size: -
cdr3_aa: CATSSSGGGQDTQYF
cdr3_nt: TGTGCCACCAGCAGCAGCGGGGGCGGGCAGGATACGCAGTATTTT

j_call: TRBJ2-3
v_call: TRBV7-6
d_call: -
clone_size: -
cdr3_aa: CASSLGDNYEQYFGPGTDTQYF
cdr3_nt: -

j_call: TRBJ2-5
v_call: TRBV24-1
d_call: TRBD2
clone_size: -
cdr3_aa: CATSDGTSGGEAGTQYF
cdr3_nt: TGTGCCACCAGTGATGGGACTAGCGGGGGGGAAGCCGGGACCCAGTACTTC

j_call: TRBJ2-1
v_call: TRBV20-1
d_call: -
clone_size: -
cdr3_aa: CSASGGPRNEQFF
cdr3_nt: TGCAGTGCTAGTGGAGGACCGAGAAATGAGCAGTTCTTC

j_call: TRBJ2-3
v_call: TRBV20-1
d_call: TRBD2
clone_size: -
cdr3_aa: CSARSQQGSTSGASDTQYF
cdr3_nt: TGCAGTGCTAGGTCCCAACAGGGCTCGACTAGCGGGGCATCAGATACGCAGTATTTT

j_call: TRBJ2-2
v_call: TRBV5-1
d_call: TRBD2
clone_size: many
cdr3_aa: CASSIAGGDTGELFF
cdr3_nt: TGCGCCAGCAGCATAGCGGGAGGAGATACCGGGGAGCTGTTTTTT

j_call: TRBJ2-1
v_call: TRBV7-2
d_call: TRBD2
clone_size: many
cdr3_aa: CASSLLPRGGGVDEQFF
cdr3_nt: TGTGCCAGCAGCTTATTGCCGCGGGGCGGGGGGGTTGATGAGCAGTTCTTC

j_call: TRBJ2-1
v_call: TRBV20-1
d_call: -
clone_size: medium-sized
cdr3_aa: CSARENEQFF
cdr3_nt: TGCAGTGCTAGGGAGAATGAGCAGTTCTTC

j_call: TRBJ2-2
v_call: TRBV20-1
d_call: -
clone_size: -
cdr3_aa: CGARTNTGEPFF
cdr3_nt: TGCGGTGCTAGAACGAACACCGGGGAGCCGTTTTTT

j_call: TRBJ2-7
v_call: TRBV5-1
d_call: -
clone_size: -
cdr3_aa: CASSLEAGFEQYF
cdr3_nt: TGCGCCAGCAGCTTGGAGGCAGGGTTTGAGCAGTACTTC

j_call: TRBJ2-7
v_call: TRBV2
d_call: -
clone_size: -
cdr3_aa: CASRTGTGPSYEQYF
cdr3_nt: TGTGCCAGCAGGACGGGCACAGGGCCCTCCTACGAGCAGTACTTC